The 9 T cell receptor beta chains below come from one sample, sequenced in a study of low-dose radiotherapy and immunotherapy resistance in tumors. Amplification of TCRs used a constant-region primer and V-primer adapter for about 20 PCR cycles. TCRdb recomputed calls from the reads with MiXCR, one row per CDR3 protein. The sample has roughly 50,000 distinct CDR3 sequences; 33% are singletons. Time point specified: after trial treatment. Treatment reported: LDRT plus nivolumab, ipilimumab, low-dose cyclophosphamide and aspirin (RACIN trial). The input for sequencing was PBMCs, taken after low-dose radiotherapy plus immunotherapy. The receptors come from a male donor with rectosigmoid adenocarcinoma.

The chain uses TRBV6-1 and TRBJ1-5, with a weak D call TRBD1 (5 bases). Trimming shortened V by 6 bases and J by 3 bases, and 18 bases separated the two germline ends. Germline V gene lookup returns CDR1 MNHNS and CDR2 SASEGT. There are 16 residues in the CDR3. CDR3 loop: CASSTDGHSNNQPQHF. The CDR3 DNA is TGTGCCAGCAGCACCGATGGACACAGTAACAATCAGCCCCAGCATTTT.

This clonotype was seen many times. This chain joins TRBV7-8 and TRBJ1-4; the D is unclear. The germline V and J ends were trimmed by 4 bases and 2 bases, with 11 bases remaining between them. The CDR3 totals 15 residues. Germline loops: CDR1 SGHVS, CDR2 FQNEAQ. The CDR3 loop is CASSSWGATNEKLFF. The CDR3 DNA follows: TGTGCCAGCAGCTCATGGGGTGCCACTAATGAAAAACTGTTTTTT.

On this clonotype: A much larger clone differs by one base, so this may be a read error. The chain has TRBV5-3 and TRBJ1-1; D not certain. TRBV5-3 is known as an ORF, though its function is uncertain. The CDR3 loop spans 15 amino acids. CDR3 region: CARSWGNNMNTEAFF. The CDR3 nucleotides are TGTGCCAGGAGCTGGGGAAATAATATGAACACTGAAGCTTTCTTT.

This clonotype has at least ten counts. The genes are TRBV7-2 and TRBJ1-2; perhaps TRBD1 as D (6 bases). Trimming left V 2 bases short and J 6 bases short, with 19 bases between. The CDR3 length is 16 residues. The germline V gene has CDR1 SGHTA and CDR2 FQGNSA. CDR3 region: CASSLRDGSPGDGYTF. Written as DNA, the CDR3 is TGTGCCAGCAGCTTACGGGACGGATCGCCAGGGGATGGCTACACCTTC.

A word on this clonotype: Being one base from a much bigger clone, this may be a read error. The rearrangement links TRBV28 to TRBJ1-2; no clear D. Per the germline V gene, CDR1 is MDHEN and CDR2 is SYDVKM. This CDR3 contains 11 residues. The CDR3, as DNA: TGTGCCAGCACTTGGCGGGGTGGCTGCACCTTC. Its translation is CASTWRGGCTF.

The sample holds many counts of this clonotype. The chain employs TRBV4-3 and TRBJ2-1, with D possibly being TRBD2 (6 bases). Trimming stripped 0 bases from V and 4 bases from J, with 10 bases between. The CDR3 has 15 residues. CDR1 and CDR2 (germline): LGHNA, YSLEER. The CDR3 reads CASSQDIAGYNEQFF. Here the CDR3 DNA reads TGCGCCAGCAGCCAAGATATTGCGGGGTACAATGAGCAGTTCTTC.

Note on this clonotype: A far larger clone is a single base away, which makes a read error likely. The gene calls are TRBV26 and TRBJ2-7; the DNA was not compared with TRBD2, the D call given in the table. TRBV26 represents a pseudogene. The CDR3 is 14 amino acids. The CDR3 DNA reads TGTGCCAGCAACGTAGCGGTAGAGGACTTGGAGCAGTACTTC. Translation gives CASNVAVEDLEQYF.

This rearrangement joins TRBV5-1 to TRBJ2-1; the D call may be TRBD1 or TRBD2 (5 bases each). The CDR3 is made up of 16 amino acids. The germline CDR1 and CDR2 sequences are SGHRS and YFSETQ. V lost 4 bases, J lost 0 bases, and 14 bases lay in between. As DNA, the CDR3 is TGCGCCAGCAGCAGGGACCGCGAGAGCTCCTACAATGAGCAGTTCTTC. This gives the protein CASSRDRESSYNEQFF.

Ten or more counts support this clonotype. The chain recombines TRBV5-1 with TRBJ1-1; D is unresolved. Trimming cost V 4 bases and J 1 base, with 8 bases left between them. The CDR3 extends over 13 amino acids. Germline CDR1 SGHRS, CDR2 YFSETQ. The CDR3, as DNA: TGCGCCAGCAGCCCCATACCGAACACTGAAGCTTTCTTT. Protein: CASSPIPNTEAFF.